Here is one TCR beta chain with its context. The antigen is unknown. Sequencing used immunoSEQ multiplex PCR; TCRdb keeps in-frame clones, though not all of them. The table shows approximately 170,000 clones, with around nine tenths occurring only once. The sample is drawn from a study of T cell responses to AZD1222 COVID-19 vaccine. Study results and limitations: Among those given AZD1222, only six or seven were seropositive at baseline. Spike-wide vaccine-associated CD4 TCRs dominated at 160-218 and 743-854. Clonal diversity may have been underestimated in mostly white British donors.

This CDR3 region has 13 residues. V lost 7 bases and J lost 3; bases outside the gene matches: 5. Germline V gene sequence: CDR1 MNHEY, CDR2 SMNVEV (reference sequence). Pooled together were second doses at about 4 or about 12 weeks. The receptor's source is an adult who received the AZD1222 COVID-19 vaccine. This chain uses TRBV27 with TRBJ2-7, with TRBD2 identical over 8 bases. The sequenced sample was peripheral blood, obtained 28 days after the second AZD1222 dose. This CDR3 reads CASKVRGGYEQYF. CDR3 coding DNA: TGTGCCAGCAAAGTACGGGGGGGCTACGAGCAGTACTTC.